This T cell receptor beta chain came from a study of T cell responses to AZD1222 COVID-19 vaccine. About the study: Timing groups of about 4 and about 12 weeks for second doses were pooled. The study's findings and limits: The donor group comprised mostly white British people and more females; the analysis possibly underestimated clonal diversity.

The protocol was immunoSEQ multiplex PCR, while the TCRdb copy is restricted to in-frame clones and leaves out a portion. The sample contains 60,000 or so clones, about 79% of which appear only once. Germline-derived CDR1 and CDR2 are SGDLS and YYNGEE. The V gene lost 4 bases and the J gene lost 2 bases, with 16 bases spanning the gap. The CDR3 runs to 15 residues. With respect to this clone: Its antigen is unidentified.

Here the sequenced sample was peripheral blood, taken on day 0 of AZD1222 vaccination. The J gene is TRBJ2-7, the V gene TRBV9, with D unclear. This receptor was identified in an adult in good health. CDR3: CASSPIVWVPYEQYV. The CDR3 bases are TGTGCCAGCAGCCCGATCGTATGGGTCCCCTACGAGCAGTACGTC.